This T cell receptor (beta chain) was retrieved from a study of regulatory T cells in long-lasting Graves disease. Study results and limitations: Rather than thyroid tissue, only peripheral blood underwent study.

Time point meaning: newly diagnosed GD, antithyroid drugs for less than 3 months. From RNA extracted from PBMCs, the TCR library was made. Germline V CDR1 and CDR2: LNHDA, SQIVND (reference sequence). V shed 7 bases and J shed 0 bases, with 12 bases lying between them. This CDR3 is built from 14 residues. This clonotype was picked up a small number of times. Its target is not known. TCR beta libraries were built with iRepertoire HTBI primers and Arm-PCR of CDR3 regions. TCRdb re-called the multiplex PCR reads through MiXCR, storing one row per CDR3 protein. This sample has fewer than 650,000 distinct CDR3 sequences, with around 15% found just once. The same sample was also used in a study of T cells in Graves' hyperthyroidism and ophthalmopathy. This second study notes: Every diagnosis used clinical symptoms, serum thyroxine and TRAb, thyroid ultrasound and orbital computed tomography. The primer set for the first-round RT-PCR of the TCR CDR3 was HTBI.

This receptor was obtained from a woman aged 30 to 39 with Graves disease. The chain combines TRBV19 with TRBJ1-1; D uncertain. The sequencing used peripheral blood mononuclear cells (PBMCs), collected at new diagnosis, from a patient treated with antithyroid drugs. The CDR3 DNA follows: TGTGCCAGTAACGGCCGCAGCCTGAACACTGAAGCTTTCTTT. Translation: CASNGRSLNTEAFF.